The TCR beta chain under discussion was sequenced for a study of brain T cells in children with intractable seizures. Study-wide points: Clones missing pre-surgery may reflect undersampling of that blood sample.

Repertoires were generated with immunoSEQ multiplex PCR, while TCRdb's copy carries only in-frame clones and drops some. Among 110,000 or so clones listed, 90% to 95% were seen once. A note on this clone: Its antigen is not known.

The sequenced cases were selected for having the highest brain T cell transcript signatures. Patients received at least one anti-epileptic drug before surgery. V lost 0 bases and J lost 5; bases outside the gene matches: 10. This CDR3 spans 16 amino acids. Germline-derived CDR1 and CDR2 are SGDLS and YYNGEE. The chain carries TRBV9 and TRBJ2-5, with 7 nucleotides matching TRBD2. This receptor was identified in a boy under three years old with hemimegalencephaly and intractable seizures. The source material was peripheral blood, sampled at surgery. For the CDR3, the DNA is TGTGCCAGCAGCGTAGGCGGGGCCTGGCGGGGGGAGACCCAGTACTTC. Amino acids: CASSVGGAWRGETQYF.